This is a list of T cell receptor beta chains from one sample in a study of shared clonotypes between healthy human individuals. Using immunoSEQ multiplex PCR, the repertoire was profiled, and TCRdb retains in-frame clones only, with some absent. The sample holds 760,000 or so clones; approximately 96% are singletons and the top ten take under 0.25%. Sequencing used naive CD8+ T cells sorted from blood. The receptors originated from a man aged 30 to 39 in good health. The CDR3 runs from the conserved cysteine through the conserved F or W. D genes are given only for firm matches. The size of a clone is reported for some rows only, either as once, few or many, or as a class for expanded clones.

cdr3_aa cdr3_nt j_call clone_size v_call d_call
CASSEDGYSNQPQHF TGTGCCAGCAGTGAAGACGGATATAGCAATCAGCCCCAGCATTTT TRBJ1-5 few TRBV2 .
CASSIGLAGGQAGELFF TGTGCCAGTAGTATTGGGCTTGCGGGTGGCCAGGCAGGGGAGCTGTTTTTT TRBJ2-2 . TRBV19 .
CASSLASGNRVYEQFF TGTGCCAGCAGCTTGGCGAGCGGTAATAGGGTCTATGAGCAGTTCTTC TRBJ2-1 . TRBV7-9 .
CSVVPREKETQYF TGCAGCGTTGTTCCCAGGGAGAAAGAGACCCAGTACTTC TRBJ2-5 . TRBV29-1 .
CASSFRPASGDYNEQFF TGTGCCAGTAGTTTTCGGCCAGCCAGCGGGGATTACAATGAGCAGTTCTTC TRBJ2-1 . TRBV19 TRBD2
CASSSRGPYEQYF TGTGCCAGCAGCTCTAGAGGTCCCTACGAGCAGTACTTC TRBJ2-7 once TRBV11-1 .
CASSLIPGEGTDTQYF TGTGCCAGCAGCTTAATCCCAGGGGAAGGTACAGATACGCAGTATTTT TRBJ2-3 . TRBV7-9 .
CSVFSGSPYEQYF TGCAGCGTTTTTAGCGGGAGTCCCTACGAGCAGTACTTC TRBJ2-7 . TRBV29-1 TRBD2
CASSQGDYSSTDTQYF TGTGCCAGCAGCCAGGGGGACTACTCTAGCACAGATACGCAGTATTTT TRBJ2-3 . TRBV5-5 .
CSVGGGSYEQYF TGCAGCGTTGGGGGCGGATCCTACGAGCAGTACTTC TRBJ2-7 . TRBV29-1 .
CASSLTKGFGNQPQHF TGCGCCAGCAGCTTAACAAAGGGTTTCGGCAATCAGCCCCAGCATTTT TRBJ1-5 . TRBV5-1 .
CASSLIPSAYNEQFF TGTGCCAGCAGCTTAATTCCTAGCGCGTACAATGAGCAGTTCTTC TRBJ2-1 . TRBV11-2 .
CASSSNPKGESYGYTF TGTGCCAGTAGTTCAAACCCCAAGGGGGAGAGCTATGGCTACACCTTC TRBJ1-2 . TRBV19 .